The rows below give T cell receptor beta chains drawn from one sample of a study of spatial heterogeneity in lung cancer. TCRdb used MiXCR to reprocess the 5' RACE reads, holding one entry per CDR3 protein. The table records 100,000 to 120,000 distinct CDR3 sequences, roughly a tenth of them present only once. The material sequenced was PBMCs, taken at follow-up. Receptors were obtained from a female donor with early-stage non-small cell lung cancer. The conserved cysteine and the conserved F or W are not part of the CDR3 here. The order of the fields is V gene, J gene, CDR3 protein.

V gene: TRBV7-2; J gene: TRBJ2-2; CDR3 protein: ASSLSAGPRSTGELF
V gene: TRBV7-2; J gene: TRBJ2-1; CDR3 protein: ASSTGTSRYNEQF
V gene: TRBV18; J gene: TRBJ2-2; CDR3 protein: ASSPPAGGGTGELF
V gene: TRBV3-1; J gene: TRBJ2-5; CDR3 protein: ASSRLANQETQY
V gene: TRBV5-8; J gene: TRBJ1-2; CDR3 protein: ASSSNRDRPRGYT
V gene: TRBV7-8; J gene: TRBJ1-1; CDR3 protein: ASSLVAGNTEAF
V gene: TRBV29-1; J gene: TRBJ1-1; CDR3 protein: SVDRSEAF
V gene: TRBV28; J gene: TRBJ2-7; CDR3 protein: ASSPRGAITYEQY
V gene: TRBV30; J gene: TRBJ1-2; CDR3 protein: ALIRTVNYGYT
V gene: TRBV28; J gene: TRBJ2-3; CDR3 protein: ASSPGLARTDTQY
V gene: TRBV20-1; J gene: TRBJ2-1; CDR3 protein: SAKSASLHEQF
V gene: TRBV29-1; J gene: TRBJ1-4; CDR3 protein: SVVATGSEKLF
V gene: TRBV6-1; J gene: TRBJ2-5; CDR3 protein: ASSEALLQGVQETQY
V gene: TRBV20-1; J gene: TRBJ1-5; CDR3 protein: SASFVRGFGQPQH
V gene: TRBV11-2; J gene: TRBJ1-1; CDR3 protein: ASGSQKYTEAF
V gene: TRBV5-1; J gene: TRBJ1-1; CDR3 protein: ASSLVRESTEAF
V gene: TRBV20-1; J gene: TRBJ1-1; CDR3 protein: SAKKLTVLGVAF
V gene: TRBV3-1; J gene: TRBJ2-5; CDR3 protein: ASSLDYQETQY
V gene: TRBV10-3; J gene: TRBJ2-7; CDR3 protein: AIGQGAYEQY
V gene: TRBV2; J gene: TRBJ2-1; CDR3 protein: ATEAPLAGGPYQF
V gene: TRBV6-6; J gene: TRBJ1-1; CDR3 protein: ASSYQDRTNTEAF
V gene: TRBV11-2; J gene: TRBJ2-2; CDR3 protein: ASSSRERELF
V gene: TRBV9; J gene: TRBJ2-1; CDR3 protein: ASSVGGTRKSEQF
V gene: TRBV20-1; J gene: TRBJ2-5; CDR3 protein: SAGPGTFKETQY
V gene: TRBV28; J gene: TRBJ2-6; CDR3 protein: ASSRDRAQGGANVLT
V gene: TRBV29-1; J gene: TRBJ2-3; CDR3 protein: SVNVPGKSTDTQY
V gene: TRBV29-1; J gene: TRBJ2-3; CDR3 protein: SVDGGASGLTDTQY
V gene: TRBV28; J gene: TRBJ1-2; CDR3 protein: ASSFSGGGNYGYT
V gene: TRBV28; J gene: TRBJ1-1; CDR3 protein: ASSRGQKNTEAF